The 3 T cell receptor beta chains listed next were all sequenced from one sample in a study of siplizumab effects on memory and regulatory T cells. TCRdb's copy holds only in-frame clones and misses some; the assay was immunoSEQ multiplex PCR. In the table there are 99,000 or so clones, roughly 93% of which are singletons. The sample taken for sequencing was Tregs sorted from blood. All receptors derive from a human donor in good health.

The CDR3 sequence: CASSYRGGTEAFF. The DNA for the CDR3 is TGTGCCAGCAGTTACAGAGGGGGCACTGAAGCTTTCTTT. The chain carries TRBV6-6 and TRBJ1-1, with D perhaps matching TRBD1 (6 bases). V was shortened by 2 bases and J by 4 bases, with 8 bases between the two germline ends. From germline, CDR1 is MNHNY and CDR2 SVGAGI (reference sequence). This CDR3 has 13 amino acids.

V and J are TRBV7-2 and TRBJ1-1; unclear D gene. The length of the CDR3 is 15 residues. The germline V and J ends were trimmed by 2 bases and 0 bases, with 10 bases remaining between them. The V gene's germline CDR1 is SGHTA and CDR2 FQGNSA. This chain's CDR3 is CASSLMWAMNTEAFF. The DNA of the CDR3 is TGTGCCAGCAGCTTAATGTGGGCCATGAACACTGAAGCTTTCTTT.

This clone is a singleton in its sample. The chain recombines TRBV19 with TRBJ1-1; D not resolved. CDR1 is LNHDA, CDR2 SQIVND, per germline (reference sequence). With 7 bases removed from V and 4 bases from J, the gap between germline ends came to 16 bases. CDR3 length equals 14 residues. The CDR3 coding sequence is TGTGCCAGTAATAACCGACTTGCGGGCACTGAAGCTTTCTTT. It translates to CASNNRLAGTEAFF.